This T cell receptor (beta chain) emerged from a study of blood T cells in healthy people across ages. This clonotype is a singleton in its sample. Using a J-beta primer mix together with a sample-barcoded 5' primer, a second PCR was run for roughly 6 to 12 cycles. TCRdb used MiXCR to reprocess the 5' RACE reads, holding one entry per CDR3 protein. The sample consists of about 1.6 million distinct CDR3 sequences, roughly 32% of them appearing once. Sequenced input: blood. This receptor was obtained from a woman between 25 and 40 years old in good health.

The CDR3 is CASSLDPRGGVYGYTF. DNA for the CDR3: TGTGCCAGCAGCTTAGATCCAAGGGGAGGAGTCTATGGCTACACCTTC. V usage is TRBV11-2 and J usage is TRBJ1-2, with D tentatively TRBD1 (5 bases). This CDR3 has 16 residues. Germline V CDR1 and CDR2: SGHAT, FQNNGV. V was shortened by 0 bases and J by 4 bases, with 15 bases between the two germline ends.